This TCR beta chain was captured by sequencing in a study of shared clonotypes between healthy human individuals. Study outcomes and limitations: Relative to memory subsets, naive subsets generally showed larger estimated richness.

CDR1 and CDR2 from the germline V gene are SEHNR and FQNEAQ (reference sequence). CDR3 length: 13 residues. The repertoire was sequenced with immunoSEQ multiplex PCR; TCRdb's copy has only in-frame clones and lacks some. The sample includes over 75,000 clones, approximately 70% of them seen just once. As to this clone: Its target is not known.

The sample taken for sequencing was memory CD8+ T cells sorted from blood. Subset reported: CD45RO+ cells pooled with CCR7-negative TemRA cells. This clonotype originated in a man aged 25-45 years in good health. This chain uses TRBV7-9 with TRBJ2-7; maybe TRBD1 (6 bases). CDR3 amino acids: CGAESGASNEQYF. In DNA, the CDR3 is TGTGGCGCAGAGTCAGGGGCGTCTAACGAGCAGTACTTC.